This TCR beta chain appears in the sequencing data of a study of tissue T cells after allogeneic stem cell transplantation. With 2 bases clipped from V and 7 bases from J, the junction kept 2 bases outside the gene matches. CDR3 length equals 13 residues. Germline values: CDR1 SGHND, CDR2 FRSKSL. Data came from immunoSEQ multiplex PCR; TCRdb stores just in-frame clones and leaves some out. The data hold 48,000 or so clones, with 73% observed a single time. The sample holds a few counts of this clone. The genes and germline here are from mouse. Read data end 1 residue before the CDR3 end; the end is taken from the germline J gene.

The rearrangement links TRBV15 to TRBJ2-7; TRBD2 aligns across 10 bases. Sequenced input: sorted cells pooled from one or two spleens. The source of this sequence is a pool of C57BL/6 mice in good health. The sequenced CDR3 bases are TGTGCCAGCAGTTTAACTGGGGGGGACGAACAGTAC. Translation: CASSLTGGDEQY. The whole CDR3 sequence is CASSLTGGDEQYF.